What follows are 27 T cell receptor beta chains derived from one specimen sequenced in a study of blood T cell repertoires in COVID-19. Measured with immunoSEQ multiplex PCR; TCRdb has only the in-frame clones, and not every one. The data hold 170,000 or so clones, with 85% to 90% observed a single time. The source material was peripheral blood. The receptors stem from a man aged 60 to 69 with COVID-19, enrolled during active disease.

The genes are TRBV2 and TRBJ1-1; 7 nucleotides line up with TRBD1. The length of the CDR3 is 14 residues. Per germline, CDR1 SNHLY and CDR2 FYNNEI. After removal of 7 bases from V and 1 base from J, the junction contained 6 bases not matched to a gene. CDR3 protein: CASTWTGANTEAFF. DNA of the CDR3: TGTGCCAGCACATGGACAGGAGCGAACACTGAAGCTTTCTTT.

The rearrangement links TRBV18 to TRBJ1-5; TRBD1 agrees at 7 bases. Per the germline V gene, CDR1 is KGHSH and CDR2 is LQKENI. The CDR3 is made up of 16 amino acids. The V and J ends lost 0 bases and 6 bases, in that order; junction bases with no gene match: 8. DNA for the CDR3: TGTGCCAGCTCACCACCACAGGGGCGATCGGGTCAGCCCCAGCATTTT. It is translated as CASSPPQGRSGQPQHF.

This clone was seen once. A read error may produce the germline difference seen at one junction end. This chain joins TRBV5-1 and TRBJ2-7; 7 bases fit TRBD2. Germline assignment: CDR1 SGHRS and CDR2 YFSETQ. This CDR3 comprises 14 residues. CDR3 DNA: TGCGCCCGCAGCCTGGGGGGGGACTCCTACGAGCAGTACTTC. It specifies CARSLGGDSYEQYF. Looking up the rest from reference TRBV5-1 and TRBJ2-7 gives the full variable domain: KAGVTQTPRYLIKTRGQQVTLSCSPISGHRSVSWYQQTPGQGLQFLFEYFSETQRNKGNFPGRFSGRQFSNSRSEMNVSTLELGDSALYLCARSLGGDSYEQYFGPGTRLTVT.

The chain employs TRBV27 and TRBJ2-7; 9 nucleotides line up with TRBD1. Germline lookup yields CDR1 MNHEY and CDR2 SMNVEV (reference sequence). This CDR3 comprises 15 residues. The V segment lost 4 bases and the J segment 3 bases; nucleotides outside the gene matches: 7. The CDR3 is CASSWAPDRGYEQYF. The CDR3 DNA sequence: TGTGCCAGCAGTTGGGCTCCGGACAGGGGCTACGAGCAGTACTTC.

This sequence joins TRBV5-4 and TRBJ2-1, with TRBD2 as a possible D gene (7 bases). The CDR3 loop spans 14 amino acids. Trimming pared 1 base from V and 7 bases from J, leaving 12 bases between. CDR1 is SGHNT and CDR2 is YYREEE in the germline V gene (reference sequence). CDR3 sequence: CASSLWGGTNEQFF. The CDR3, as DNA: TGTGCCAGCAGCTTGTGGGGGGGCACTAATGAGCAGTTCTTC.

J is TRBJ2-3 and V is TRBV24-1, with a weak D call TRBD2 (6 bases). Germline CDR1 KGHDR, CDR2 SFDVKD. The CDR3 has 14 residues. With 8 bases removed from V and 1 base from J, the gap between germline ends came to 12 bases. CDR3 loop: CATKHGSGTDTQYF. The CDR3 region has the DNA TGTGCCACCAAACACGGGAGTGGCACAGATACGCAGTATTTT.

This chain uses TRBV11-3 with TRBJ1-6; perhaps TRBD1 as D (6 bases). CDR3 length: 14 amino acids. Per germline, CDR1 SGHNT and CDR2 YENEEA. Deletions cut 0 bases from V and 7 bases from J, with 7 bases between. The CDR3 nucleotides read TGTGCCAGCAGCTTAGACCAGGGGAATTCACCCCTCCACTTT. Its translation: CASSLDQGNSPLHF.

The J gene is TRBJ2-7, the V gene TRBV12-1; TRBD1, the D gene given by the table, was not confirmed from the DNA. TRBV12-1 is a documented pseudogene. This CDR3 has 15 amino acids. The CDR3 is CASSFASGQLYEQYF. The CDR3 DNA is TGTGCCAGCAGCTTTGCTTCGGGACAGCTCTACGAGCAGTACTTC.

The V gene is TRBV7-3, the J gene TRBJ2-3; maybe TRBD2 (6 bases). This CDR3 comprises 16 residues. The V end was cut by 4 bases, the J end by 5 bases, with 19 bases between. CDR1 is SGHTA, CDR2 FQGTGA, per germline. The CDR3 loop is CASSSTRTSGGDTQYF. The CDR3 coding sequence is TGTGCCAGCAGCTCGACTCGGACATCCGGGGGAGATACGCAGTATTTT.

The chain joins TRBV9 to TRBJ1-3, with 8 bases lining up with TRBD1. Germline assignment: CDR1 SGDLS and CDR2 YYNGEE. The CDR3 covers 17 residues. The ends lost 4 bases at V and 0 bases at J; junction bases unmatched: 9. The CDR3 DNA reads TGTGCCAGCAGCCCGACGACAGGGGACCTCTCTGGAAACACCATATATTTT. This gives the protein CASSPTTGDLSGNTIYF.

The chain employs TRBV5-8 and TRBJ1-5; possibly TRBD1 for D (6 bases). This CDR3 contains 16 residues. Germline V gene sequence: CDR1 SGHTS, CDR2 YDEGEE. The V end was cut by 4 bases, the J end by 4 bases, with 18 bases between. In nucleotides, the CDR3 is TGTGCCAGCAGCCGGACATCTGGGGGCGTTAATCAGCCCCAGCATTTT. Its protein product is CASSRTSGGVNQPQHF. Variable domain in full (rest from reference TRBV5-8 and TRBJ1-5): EAGVTQSPTHLIKTRGQQATLRCSPISGHTSVYWYQQALGLGLQFLLWYDEGEERNRGNFPPRFSGRQFPNYSSELNVNALELEDSALYLCASSRTSGGVNQPQHFGDGTRLSIL.

This clone was recorded once. The chain carries TRBV5-1 and TRBJ2-7, with 9 nucleotides matching TRBD1. The CDR3 length is 15 residues. V shed 3 bases, J shed 4 bases, and the junction held 8 bases outside the gene matches. Per the germline V gene, CDR1 is SGHRS and CDR2 is YFSETQ. CDR3 bases: TGCGCCAGCAGCTGGAGGACAGGGGAAGTGTACGAGCAGTACTTC. This sequence encodes CASSWRTGEVYEQYF.

The J gene is TRBJ2-7, the V gene TRBV11-1, with 10 bases that match TRBD1. The CDR3 is 15 residues long. V lost 5 bases to trimming and J lost 5 bases; unmatched junction nucleotides: 9. Germline CDR1 and CDR2: SGHAT and FQDESV (reference sequence). The CDR3: CASSPTGTGVDEQYF. In DNA, the CDR3 is TGTGCCAGCAGCCCGACGGGGACAGGGGTCGACGAGCAGTACTTC.

This clone was counted a single time. The V call is TRBV6-5, the J call TRBJ1-5; the match to TRBD1 covers 10 bases. CDR1 and CDR2 (germline): MNHEY, SVGAGI. This CDR3 region has 14 residues. V shed 5 bases and J 9 bases; nucleotides not matched to a gene: 7. The CDR3 DNA is TGTGCCAGCAGTCGGGACAGGGGAATAGGGCCCCAGCATTTT. Translating it yields CASSRDRGIGPQHF.

The rearrangement links TRBV7-2 to TRBJ2-1, with D perhaps TRBD2 (6 bases). V was trimmed by 1 base and J by 0 bases, leaving 10 bases between them. This CDR3 comprises 16 residues. The V gene's germline CDR1 is SGHTA and CDR2 FQGNSA. The CDR3 sequence is CASSLVGGSSYNEQFF. The CDR3 DNA sequence: TGTGCCAGCAGCTTAGTTGGGGGGTCCTCCTACAATGAGCAGTTCTTC.

This chain joins TRBV6-1 and TRBJ1-1; 10 nucleotides line up with TRBD1. Germline trimming cut 1 base from V and 7 bases from J; bases unmatched to any gene: 9. Germline CDR1 MNHNS, CDR2 SASEGT. The length of the CDR3 is 16 residues. CDR3: CASSEEPGTGAFEAFF. For the CDR3, the DNA is TGTGCCAGCAGTGAAGAACCCGGGACAGGGGCCTTTGAAGCTTTCTTT.

The rearrangement joins TRBV19 to TRBJ1-6, with D possibly TRBD1 on 6 matching bases. Looked up from germline, CDR1 is LNHDA and CDR2 is SQIVND (reference sequence). V lost 3 bases and J 7 bases, leaving 13 bases between the germline ends. This CDR3 region has 15 residues. Here the CDR3 DNA reads TGTGCCAGTAGTATTGGCTGGGGGCCGAATTCACCCCTCCACTTT. Protein: CASSIGWGPNSPLHF.

This chain joins TRBV24-1 and TRBJ1-4, with a weak D call TRBD1 (6 bases). Trimming shortened V by 7 bases and J by 7 bases, and 9 bases separated the two germline ends. Germline CDR1 and CDR2: KGHDR and SFDVKD. This CDR3 has 12 residues. Written as DNA, the CDR3 is TGTGCCACCAGCCAGGGGAGTGAAAAACTGTTTTTT. As protein: CATSQGSEKLFF.

The V call is TRBV15, the J call TRBJ2-3, with D unresolved. Germline lookup yields CDR1 LNHNV and CDR2 YYDKDF (reference sequence). The CDR3 is made up of 16 amino acids. V was clipped by 3 bases and J by 0 bases, with 13 bases between them. The CDR3 bases are TGTGCCACCAGCAGTGCTCGTTTACTTAGCACAGATACGCAGTATTTT. This gives the protein CATSSARLLSTDTQYF.

A single count supports this clone. The chain is built from TRBV20-1 and TRBJ2-1, with unresolved D. The CDR3 runs 10 residues. Trimming removed 4 bases from V and 10 bases from J, with 8 bases in between. CDR1 is DFQATT and CDR2 is SNEGSKA in the germline V gene (reference sequence). This CDR3 is CSATPGEQFF. The CDR3 DNA reads TGCAGTGCTACGCCCGGGGAGCAGTTCTTC.

There are many counts of this clone. The rearrangement joins TRBV14 to TRBJ1-3; a weak D match, TRBD1 (6 bases). Per germline, CDR1 SGHDN and CDR2 FVKESK. This CDR3 is 13 amino acids long. V shed 4 bases and J shed 4 bases, with 8 bases lying between them. The CDR3 region has the DNA TGTGCCAGCAGCCTGGGGGCGGGAAACACCATATATTTT. This sequence encodes CASSLGAGNTIYF.

The chain joins TRBV7-6 to TRBJ1-4; tentative D call: TRBD1 (5 bases). Trimming left V 8 bases short and J 4 bases short, with 17 bases between. This CDR3 contains 15 residues. Germline CDR1 SGHVS, CDR2 FNYEAQ. CDR3 DNA: TGTGCCAGCCAGGAGGGTTGGGGACTTAATGAAAAACTGTTTTTT. Protein sequence: CASQEGWGLNEKLFF.

This clone was seen just once. J is TRBJ2-6 and V is TRBV11-2, with 11 bases identical to TRBD1. Germline V gene lookup returns CDR1 SGHAT and CDR2 FQNNGV. V lost 5 bases and J lost 2; bases outside the gene matches: 5. This CDR3 contains 17 residues. The CDR3, as DNA: TGTGCCAGCAGCCCCGGACAGGGGGCGACTGGGGCCAACGTCCTGACTTTC. Its protein is CASSPGQGATGANVLTF. Full variable domain (rest looked up from reference TRBV11-2 and TRBJ2-6): EAGVAQSPRYKIIEKRQSVAFWCNPISGHATLYWYQQILGQGPKLLIQFQNNGVVDDSQLPKDRFSAERLKGVDSTLKIQPAKLEDSAVYLCASSPGQGATGANVLTFGAGSRLTVL.

The chain links TRBV12-3 or TRBV12-4 to TRBJ1-2; the D is unclear. The CDR3 covers 13 residues. V was trimmed by 3 bases and J by 7 bases, leaving 12 bases between them. CDR3 nucleotide sequence: TGTGCCAGCAGTTTTACGGAGAGAAGTGGCTACACCTTC. Translated: CASSFTERSGYTF.

For this clone: Possible read error: a much larger clone is one base away. The chain links TRBV4-2 to TRBJ1-6, with 7 bases that match TRBD1. This CDR3 has 16 amino acids. V dropped 1 base and J dropped 6; count of bases not matched to a gene: 6. Per germline, CDR1 LGHNA and CDR2 YNFKEQ. Here the CDR3 reads CASSQGPWTGNSPLHF. The CDR3 coding sequence is TGTGCCAGCAGCCAAGGTCCCTGGACAGGTAATTCACCCCTCCACTTT.

This chain joins TRBV5-6 and TRBJ1-2; 10 bases match TRBD1. CDR3 length: 15 residues. CDR1 and CDR2 from the germline V gene are SGHDT and YYEEEE. V trimming: 4 bases; J trimming: 3 bases; junction bases outside the gene matches: 6. DNA for the CDR3: TGTGCCAGCAGCCGTTGGGACAGGGGATACTATGGCTACACCTTC. Protein sequence: CASSRWDRGYYGYTF.

This rearrangement joins TRBV6-5 to TRBJ1-1, with no clear D. The V gene's germline CDR1 is MNHEY and CDR2 SVGAGI. The CDR3 runs 11 residues. Trimming shortened V by 2 bases and J by 11 bases, and 9 bases separated the two germline ends. CDR3 in DNA: TGTGCCAGCAGTTACCCACCCCGGGCTTTCTTT. Amino acids: CASSYPPRAFF.